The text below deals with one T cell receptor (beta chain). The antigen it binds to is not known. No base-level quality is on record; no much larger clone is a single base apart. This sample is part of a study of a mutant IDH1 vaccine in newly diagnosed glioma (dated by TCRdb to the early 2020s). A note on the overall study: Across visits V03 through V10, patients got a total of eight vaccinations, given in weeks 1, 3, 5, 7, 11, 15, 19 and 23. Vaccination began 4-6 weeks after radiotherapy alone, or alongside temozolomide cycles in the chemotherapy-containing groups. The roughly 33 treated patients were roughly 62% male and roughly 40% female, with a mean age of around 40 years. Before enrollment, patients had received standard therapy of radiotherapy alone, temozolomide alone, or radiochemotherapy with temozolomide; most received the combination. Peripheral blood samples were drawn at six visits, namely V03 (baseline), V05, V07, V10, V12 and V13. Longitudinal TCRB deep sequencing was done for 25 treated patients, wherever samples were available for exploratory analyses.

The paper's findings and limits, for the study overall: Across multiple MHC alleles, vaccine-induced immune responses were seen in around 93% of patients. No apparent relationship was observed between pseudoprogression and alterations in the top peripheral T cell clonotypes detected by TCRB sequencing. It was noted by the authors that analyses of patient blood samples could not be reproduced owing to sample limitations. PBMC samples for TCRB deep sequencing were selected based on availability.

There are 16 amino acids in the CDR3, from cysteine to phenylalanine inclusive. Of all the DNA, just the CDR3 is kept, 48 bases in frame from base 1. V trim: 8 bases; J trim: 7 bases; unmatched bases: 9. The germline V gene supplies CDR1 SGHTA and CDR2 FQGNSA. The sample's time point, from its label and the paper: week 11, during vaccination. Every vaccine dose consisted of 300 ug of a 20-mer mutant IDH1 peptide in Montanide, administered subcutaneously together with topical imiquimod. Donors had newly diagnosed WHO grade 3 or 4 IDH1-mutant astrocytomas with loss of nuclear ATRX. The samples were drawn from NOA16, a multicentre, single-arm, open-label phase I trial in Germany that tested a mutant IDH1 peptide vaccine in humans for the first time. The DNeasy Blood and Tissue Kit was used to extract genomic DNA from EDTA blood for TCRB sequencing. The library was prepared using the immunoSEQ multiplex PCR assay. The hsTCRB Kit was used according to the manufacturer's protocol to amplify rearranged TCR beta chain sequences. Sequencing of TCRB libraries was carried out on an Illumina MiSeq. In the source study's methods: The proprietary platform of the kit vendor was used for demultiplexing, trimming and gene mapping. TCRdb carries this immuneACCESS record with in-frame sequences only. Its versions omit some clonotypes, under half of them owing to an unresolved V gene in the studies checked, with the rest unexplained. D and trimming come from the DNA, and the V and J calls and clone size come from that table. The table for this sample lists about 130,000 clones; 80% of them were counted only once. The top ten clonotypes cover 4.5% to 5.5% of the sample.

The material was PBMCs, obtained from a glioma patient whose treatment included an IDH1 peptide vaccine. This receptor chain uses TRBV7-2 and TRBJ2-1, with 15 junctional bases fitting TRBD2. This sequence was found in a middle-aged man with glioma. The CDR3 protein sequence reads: CASGGRTSGRVNEQFF. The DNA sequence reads TGTGCCAGCGGCGGACGGACTAGCGGGAGGGTAAATGAGCAGTTCTTC.